Following are 12 T cell receptor beta chains from one sample sequenced in a study of blood T cells in healthy people across ages. Then a second PCR, running roughly 7 to 11 cycles, was carried out with a sample-barcoded 5' primer and a J-beta primer mix. TCRdb analysed the 5' RACE reads with MiXCR anew, one entry per CDR3 protein. The sample carries hundreds of thousands of distinct CDR3 sequences, 22% recorded once. The specimen was blood. These receptors were collected from a man in his 70s in good health.

The chain combines TRBV7-2 with TRBJ1-2; D unclear. The CDR3 contains 14 residues. With 5 bases removed from V and 1 base from J, the gap between germline ends came to 11 bases. CDR1 is SGHTA and CDR2 is FQGNSA in the germline V gene. The CDR3 loop reads CASSQRTGNYGYTF. The CDR3 nucleotides are TGTGCCAGCAGCCAGCGGACGGGTAACTATGGCTACACCTTC.

The chain links TRBV24-1 to TRBJ2-5; the match to TRBD1 covers 7 bases. With 1 base clipped from V and 5 bases from J, the junction kept 6 bases outside the gene matches. CDR3 length: 15 amino acids. The germline CDR1 and CDR2 sequences are KGHDR and SFDVKD. The CDR3 here is CATSDLGQGEETQYF. The CDR3 coding sequence is TGTGCCACCAGTGATTTAGGGCAGGGGGAGGAGACCCAGTACTTC.

The count of this clonotype is one. This sequence joins TRBV6-5 and TRBJ2-3; D remains ambiguous. The V gene lost 3 bases and the J gene lost 5 bases, with 9 bases spanning the gap. The CDR3 contains 13 residues. From germline, CDR1 is MNHEY and CDR2 SVGAGI. The DNA of the CDR3 is TGTGCCAGCAGTTATTTACCCGGAGATACGCAGTATTTT. Its translation: CASSYLPGDTQYF.

The chain combines TRBV5-1 with TRBJ2-1; the D gene could be TRBD1 or TRBD2 (5 bases each). The length of the CDR3 is 15 residues. Deletions cut 4 bases from V and 10 bases from J, with 21 bases between. Per germline, CDR1 SGHRS and CDR2 YFSETQ. The CDR3 DNA reads as TGCGCCAGCAGCCCACAAAGACAGCCCGAGGGGGAGCAGTTCTTC. It specifies CASSPQRQPEGEQFF.

This chain connects TRBV2 to TRBJ2-1, with 11 bases matching TRBD2. CDR1 is SNHLY and CDR2 is FYNNEI in the germline V gene. V lost 2 bases, J lost 7 bases, and 4 bases stayed unmatched. The CDR3 runs to 15 residues. CDR3 loop: CASSEFSGGGNEQFF. CDR3 in DNA: TGTGCCAGCAGTGAATTTAGCGGGGGGGGAAATGAGCAGTTCTTC.

This chain uses TRBV29-1 with TRBJ1-1, with D possibly being TRBD1 (5 bases). Germline V gene data show CDR1 as SQVTM and CDR2 as ANQGSEA. V lost 1 base to trimming and J lost 6 bases, with 12 bases between them. CDR3 length equals 13 residues. The CDR3: CSVEGKWGSEAFF. CDR3 DNA: TGCAGCGTTGAAGGGAAGTGGGGCTCTGAAGCTTTCTTT.

The CDR3 region is CASSGYITYEQYF. The DNA for the CDR3 is TGTGCCAGCAGCGGTTACATAACCTACGAGCAGTACTTC. This rearrangement joins TRBV7-2 to TRBJ2-7; D call uncertain. V dropped 5 bases and J dropped 2 bases, with 10 bases sitting between them. From germline, CDR1 is SGHTA and CDR2 FQGNSA. The CDR3 spans 13 residues. The full variable domain, its missing parts supplied by reference TRBV7-2 and TRBJ2-7, is GAGVSQSPSNKVTEKGKDVELRCDPISGHTALYWYRQSLGQGLEFLIYFQGNSAPDKSGLPSDRFSAERTGGSVSTLTIQRTQQEDSAVYLCASSGYITYEQYFGPGTRLTVT.

V usage is TRBV7-9 and J usage is TRBJ2-1; TRBD1 or TRBD2 may be the D gene (5 bases each). V was cut by 7 bases and J by 6 bases, with 16 bases left in between. This CDR3 region has 14 residues. CDR1 SEHNR and CDR2 FQNEAQ come from the germline V gene (reference sequence). DNA for the CDR3: TGTGCCAGCACCTTCACTGGGGGATCCAATGAGCAGTTCTTC. This translates into CASTFTGGSNEQFF. Variable domain in full (rest from reference TRBV7-9 and TRBJ2-1): DTGVSQNPRHKITKRGQNVTFRCDPISEHNRLYWYRQTLGQGPEFLTYFQNEAQLEKSRLLSDRFSAERPKGSFSTLEIQRTEQGDSAMYLCASTFTGGSNEQFFGPGTRLTVL.

This clonotype has only a few counts. This sequence joins TRBV20-1 and TRBJ2-1; possible D gene TRBD2, 5 bases. V gave up 6 bases and J gave up 5 bases, with 20 bases separating them. Per the germline V gene, CDR1 is DFQATT and CDR2 is SNEGSKA (reference sequence). The CDR3 contains 15 residues. The CDR3 DNA reads TGCAGTGCCGCCAAACTAGAGTTTGGCCACAATGAGCAGTTCTTC. Its translation: CSAAKLEFGHNEQFF.

This chain uses TRBV9 with TRBJ1-1; 9 bases match TRBD1. CDR3 size: 18 residues. CDR1 is SGDLS and CDR2 is YYNGEE in the germline V gene. V shed 0 bases and J 0 bases; nucleotides not matched to a gene: 9. CDR3 sequence: CASSVGDGTGRMNTEAFF. In nucleotides, the CDR3 is TGTGCCAGCAGCGTAGGGGACGGGACAGGGCGGATGAACACTGAAGCTTTCTTT.

The chain has TRBV20-1 and TRBJ2-5, with D perhaps TRBD2 (5 bases). V was shortened by 5 bases and J by 4 bases, with 14 bases between the two germline ends. There are 13 residues in the CDR3. Germline V gives CDR1 DFQATT, CDR2 SNEGSKA (reference sequence). In nucleotides, the CDR3 is TGCAGTGCTCCAGGTTCTGGAGGAGAGACCCAGTACTTC. Its protein product is CSAPGSGGETQYF.

This clonotype was detected a few times. The CDR3 DNA is TGTGCCAGCAGCTCAAGGACAGGGGATAGGCTTGGCTACACCTTC. This sequence encodes CASSSRTGDRLGYTF. This chain joins TRBV7-2 and TRBJ1-2; the match to TRBD1 covers 9 bases. The CDR3 spans 15 residues. Germline CDR1 reads SGHTA; CDR2 reads FQGNSA. V was clipped by 4 bases and J by 7 bases; unmatched bases: 10.